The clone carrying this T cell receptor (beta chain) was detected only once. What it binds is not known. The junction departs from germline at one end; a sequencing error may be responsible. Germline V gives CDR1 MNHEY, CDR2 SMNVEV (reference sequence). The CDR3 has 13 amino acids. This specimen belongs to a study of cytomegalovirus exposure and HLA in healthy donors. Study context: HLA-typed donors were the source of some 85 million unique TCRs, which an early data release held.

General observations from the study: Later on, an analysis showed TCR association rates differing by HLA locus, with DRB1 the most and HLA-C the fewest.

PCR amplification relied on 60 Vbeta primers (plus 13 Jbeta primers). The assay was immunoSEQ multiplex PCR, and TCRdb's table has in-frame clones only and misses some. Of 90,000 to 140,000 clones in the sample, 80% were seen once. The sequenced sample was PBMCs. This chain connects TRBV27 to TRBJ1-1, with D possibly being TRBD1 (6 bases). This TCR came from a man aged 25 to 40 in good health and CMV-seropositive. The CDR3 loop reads CASSGYRARVLIF. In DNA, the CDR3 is TGTGCCAGCAGTGGCTACAGGGCTCGGGTGCTGATCTTT.